The 17 T cell receptor beta chains listed next were all sequenced from one sample in a study of T cells in Graves' hyperthyroidism and ophthalmopathy. RNA transcripts yielded amplified TCR beta CDR3 regions. A set of HTBI primers served as the primers for a first-round RT-PCR of the TCR CDR3. TCRdb analysed the multiplex PCR reads with MiXCR anew, one entry per CDR3 protein. Here the sample spans 600,000 or so distinct CDR3 sequences, roughly 46% being singletons. Specimen: peripheral blood or thyroid tissue (not recorded which). The receptor set was obtained from a woman aged 18-35 years with Graves' hyperthyroidism.

The CDR3 region has the DNA TGTGCCAGCAGCCATCCGGGACAGGGCCTAGATACGCAGTACTTC. Its translation is CASSHPGQGLDTQYF. This chain connects TRBV7-8 to TRBJ2-7, with 9 bases fitting TRBD1. Losses at the gene ends were 5 bases for V and 9 bases for J; bases not matched to a gene: 14. Germline V gene lookup returns CDR1 SGHVS and CDR2 FQNEAQ. CDR3 size: 15 residues. Based on the CDR3 plus reference TRBV7-8 and TRBJ2-7, the full variable domain is GAGVSQSPRYKVAKRGQDVALRCDPISGHVSLFWYQQALGQGPEFLTYFQNEAQLDKSGLPSDRFFAERPEGSVSTLKIQRTQQEDSAVYLCASSHPGQGLDTQYFGPGTRLTVT.

The V and J genes are TRBV7-9 and TRBJ2-2; TRBD2 aligns across 7 bases. Germline lookup yields CDR1 SEHNR and CDR2 FQNEAQ (reference sequence). The CDR3 loop spans 14 amino acids. V trimming: 6 bases; J trimming: 1 base; junction bases outside the gene matches: 2. CDR3 sequence (DNA): TGTGCCAGCAGATCTAGCGGGAACACCGGGGAGCTGTTTTTT. Its translation is CASRSSGNTGELFF.

The table lists this clonotype with many counts. The chain joins TRBV9 to TRBJ1-2; 7 nucleotides match TRBD1. In germline, CDR1 is SGDLS, CDR2 YYNGEE. The CDR3 length is 13 residues. V lost 0 bases and J lost 7; bases outside the gene matches: 3. CDR3 DNA: TGTGCCAGCAGCGTAGGACAGGGTGGTGGCTACACCTTC. Translation: CASSVGQGGGYTF.

CDR3 sequence: CASRGAPLQETQYF. As DNA, the CDR3 is TGTGCCAGTAGGGGTGCCCCCCTCCAAGAGACCCAGTACTTC. V usage is TRBV6-5 and J usage is TRBJ2-5; a possible D gene is TRBD1 (5 bases). This CDR3 is 14 amino acids long. Germline V lookup: CDR1 MNHEY, CDR2 SVGAGI. The V end was cut by 9 bases, the J end by 1 base, with 15 bases between.

This chain joins TRBV9 and TRBJ1-5; TRBD1 aligns across 7 bases. Germline loops: CDR1 SGDLS, CDR2 YYNGEE. Trimming cost V 2 bases and J 1 base; bases outside gene matches: 12. This CDR3 has 18 residues. The CDR3 here is CASSVLNPGGGSNQPQHF. The CDR3 region has the DNA TGTGCCAGCAGCGTCCTAAACCCAGGGGGGGGAAGCAATCAGCCCCAGCATTTT.

This clonotype was detected a few times. CDR3 nucleotides: TGTGCCAGCAGCTTAGATGTGTCATACTATGGCTACACCTTC. Translating it yields CASSLDVSYYGYTF. This chain connects TRBV7-9 to TRBJ1-2; D not certain. This CDR3 region has 14 residues. The V gene lost 1 base and the J gene lost 3 bases, with 9 bases spanning the gap. Per the germline V gene, CDR1 is SEHNR and CDR2 is FQNEAQ (reference sequence).

The chain employs TRBV20-1 and TRBJ2-5; 9 bases are shared with TRBD2. From germline, CDR1 is DFQATT and CDR2 SNEGSKA (reference sequence). CDR3 size: 17 residues. The V gene end was trimmed by 0 bases and the J gene end by 5 bases; junction bases not matched to a gene: 13. This CDR3 is CSARDPVASGEVETQYF. The CDR3 bases are TGCAGTGCTAGAGATCCCGTGGCTAGCGGGGAGGTGGAGACCCAGTACTTC.

On this clonotype itself: Compared with germline, one end of the junction differs, possibly owing to a read error. The V gene is TRBV2, the J gene TRBJ2-5; 9 nucleotides agree with TRBD2. The CDR3 is 10 amino acids. Germline V lookup: CDR1 SNHLY, CDR2 FYNNEI. The CDR3 DNA follows: TGTGCCAGCAGAAAGGGTCTAGCGGGGTTC. Its protein is CASRKGLAGF.

Details on this clonotype: The CDR3 end shows no conserved phenylalanine or tryptophan, and so a read error is likely. The rearrangement joins TRBV2 to TRBJ2-7, with a possible D match to TRBD2 (5 bases). V lost 8 bases to trimming and J lost 3 bases, with 5 bases between them. Germline CDR1 and CDR2: SNHLY and FYNNEI. This CDR3 is built from 10 residues. The CDR3 here is CASGGYEQYL. CDR3 in DNA: TGTGCCAGCGGAGGCTACGAGCAGTACCTC.

This clonotype was picked up many times. The chain has TRBV29-1 and TRBJ1-1, with TRBD1 as a possible D gene (6 bases). V lost 7 bases and J 1 base, leaving 13 bases between the germline ends. Germline-derived CDR1 and CDR2 are SQVTM and ANQGSEA. This CDR3 region has 13 residues. The CDR3 DNA follows: TGCAGCGCTGAGACAGGTGCGAACACTGAAGCTTTCTTT. Its protein product is CSAETGANTEAFF.

This clonotype was detected only a few times. This chain connects TRBV20-1 to TRBJ2-7; TRBD2 aligns across 9 bases. The CDR3 contains 14 residues. The V segment lost 1 base and the J segment 4 bases; nucleotides outside the gene matches: 5. The germline CDR1 and CDR2 sequences are DFQATT and SNEGSKA (reference sequence). CDR3 sequence: CSARATAGGYEQYF. Here the CDR3 DNA reads TGCAGTGCTAGAGCCACTGCGGGGGGGTACGAGCAGTACTTC.

This chain links TRBV20-1 with TRBJ2-7; D might be TRBD1 or TRBD2, each matching 5 bases. Germline V gene data show CDR1 as DFQATT and CDR2 as SNEGSKA (reference sequence). Deletions cut 6 bases from V and 9 bases from J, with 15 bases between. This CDR3 contains 11 residues. The CDR3 reads CSAEGTSGQYF. The CDR3 nucleotides are TGCAGTGCCGAGGGGACGTCCGGGCAGTACTTC.

To note about this clonotype: One end of the junction does not line up with germline, which may come from a read error. The chain joins TRBV7-2 to TRBJ1-5; D is ambiguous. CDR3 length: 13 amino acids. Germline assignment: CDR1 SGHTA and CDR2 FQGNSA. The CDR3 DNA sequence: TGTGCCGGCAGCTTAGGTGGCAATCAGCCCCAGCATTTT. Amino acids: CAGSLGGNQPQHF.

This chain links TRBV15 with TRBJ1-4, with D perhaps TRBD1 (5 bases). CDR1 is LNHNV and CDR2 is YYDKDF in the germline V gene (reference sequence). The ends were cut back, 4 bases at V and 8 bases at J, with 23 bases in the middle. There are 17 residues in the CDR3. CDR3 nucleotides: TGTGCCACCAGCATCCAGTGGGGGAACTACTTGAAGGAAAAACTGTTTTTT. Translation: CATSIQWGNYLKEKLFF. Together with reference TRBV15 and TRBJ1-4, the CDR3 gives the full variable domain: DAMVIQNPRYQVTQFGKPVTLSCSQTLNHNVMYWYQQKSSQAPKLLFHYYDKDFNNEADTPDNFQSRRPNTSFCFLDIRSPGLGDTAMYLCATSIQWGNYLKEKLFFGSGTQLSVL.

The CDR3 loop reads CASSSGTDGANVLTF. DNA of the CDR3: TGTGCCAGCAGTTCCGGGACAGACGGGGCCAACGTCCTGACTTTC. The chain combines TRBV2 with TRBJ2-6; 7 bases line up with TRBD1. CDR1 and CDR2 from the germline V gene are SNHLY and FYNNEI. Germline trimming cut 5 bases from V and 4 bases from J; bases unmatched to any gene: 5. This CDR3 has 15 amino acids.

This clonotype was seen a handful of times. In DNA, the CDR3 is TGTGCCAGCAGCTCCTCTGGACGGGGTGGCTACACCTTC. It encodes CASSSSGRGGYTF. The genes are TRBV7-3 and TRBJ1-2; D is unresolved. Germline V gives CDR1 SGHTA, CDR2 FQGTGA. V dropped 4 bases and J dropped 7 bases, with 13 bases sitting between them. The CDR3 spans 13 residues. Together with reference TRBV7-3 and TRBJ1-2, the CDR3 gives the full variable domain: GAGVSQTPSNKVTEKGKYVELRCDPISGHTALYWYRQSLGQGPEFLIYFQGTGAADDSGLPNDRFFAVRPEGSVSTLKIQRTERGDSAVYLCASSSSGRGGYTFGSGTRLTVV.

The V gene is TRBV7-9, the J gene TRBJ1-2, with D possibly being TRBD1 (6 bases). This CDR3 region has 13 residues. V was cut by 5 bases and J by 6 bases, with 13 bases left in between. Germline assignment: CDR1 SEHNR and CDR2 FQNEAQ (reference sequence). For the CDR3, the DNA is TGTGCCAGCAGCCCGTCAGGGGAGGATGGCTACACCTTC. Its protein product is CASSPSGEDGYTF.